The rows below give T cell receptor beta chains drawn from one sample of a study of cytomegalovirus exposure and HLA in healthy donors. Libraries were prepared by immunoSEQ multiplex PCR; TCRdb keeps only in-frame clonotypes and omits some of them. The table shows 250,000 to 400,000 clones, with roughly 87% occurring only once. Sequenced input: PBMCs. The receptor source for this set is a man aged 25-45 years in good health and CMV-seronegative. Each CDR3 is given with its conserved first and last residue.

v_gene	CDR3aa
TRBV11-2	CASRDSWGRRGYTF
TRBV11-2	CASSLDGGASGGIYYYEQYF
TRBV19	CASRSRGEQETQYF
TRBV4-2	CASSQVSGAYTGGVNQPQHF
TRBV25-1	CASSHGTLSYEQYF
TRBV2	CASRLGGQGSTDTQYF
TRBV19	CASSIGRGSLYEQYF
TRBV6-1	CASSEAVENTEAFF
TRBV27	CASSLLLATDTQYF
TRBV5-8	CASTDRDLETNEKLFF
TRBV7-9	CASTSQGALQETQYF
TRBV5-1	CASQAELNTEAFF
TRBV19	CASSSRDTSYEQYF
TRBV27	CAVRTGGTEAFF
TRBV10-3	CAISDQSGGGLQPQHF
TRBV5-1	CASSGRDRGGNEQFF
TRBV5-1	CASSLYRASPDTQYF
TRBV29-1	CSVGRKGSYEQYF
TRBV6-1	CASSRSSSAHSIF
TRBV7-9	CASSLDPTGNTEAFF
TRBV9	CASSPDSGTYNEQFF
TRBV6-1	CASSERSQGALTEQYF
TRBV18	CASSPGQGGQPQHF
TRBV6-1	CASSELQGNEKLFF
TRBV6-5	CASRAGTYEQYF
TRBV7-2	CASSLVTYEQYF
TRBV6-4	CASSDSGAPIVDGYTF
TRBV11-2	CASSLDWKGANEKLFF
TRBV7-9	CASNNVVEGGLGRNTEAFF
TRBV30	CAWSQGVNEKLFF
TRBV14	CASSQQSGAYGYTF
TRBV10-3	CAIRDTNTEAFF
TRBV4-1	CASSQVPILSNEQFF
TRBV7-8	CASGQTAAGNTIYF
TRBV6-5	CASSWGVTDSPLHF